The rows below give T cell receptor beta chains drawn from one sample of a study of cytomegalovirus exposure and HLA in healthy donors. The assay was immunoSEQ multiplex PCR, and TCRdb's table has in-frame clones only and misses some. The repertoire holds about 59,000 clones, with about 77% as singletons. The specimen was PBMCs. These receptors all stem from a man aged 30 to 39 in good health and CMV-seropositive. Both conserved end residues are trimmed from each CDR3.

CDR3aa: ASSRWTGGRLTEAF
len: 14
v_gene: TRBV19

CDR3aa: ATSVGHSRETQY
len: 12
v_gene: TRBV15

CDR3aa: AAGGQVLSNQPQH
len: 13
v_gene: TRBV19

CDR3aa: ASSQDRVSNYGYT
len: 13
v_gene: TRBV4-3

CDR3aa: ASRNTGTYGYT
len: 11
v_gene: TRBV28

CDR3aa: ASSFEGAPNSPLH
len: 13
v_gene: TRBV11-2

CDR3aa: ASTGGADSSYEQY
len: 13
v_gene: TRBV5-4

CDR3aa: ASSAMVEKQPQH
len: 12
v_gene: TRBV7-9

CDR3aa: ASSSQGAGNTEAF
len: 13
v_gene: TRBV7-2

CDR3aa: ASSLERGGLIAEAF
len: 14
v_gene: TRBV7-6

CDR3aa: ASSLGTGKGNTEAF
len: 14
v_gene: TRBV5-1

CDR3aa: ASSRTSGGTDTQY
len: 13
v_gene: TRBV4-2

CDR3aa: ASSEWVQGSSYNEQF
len: 15
v_gene: TRBV2

CDR3aa: ASSFPQGGVRTEAF
len: 14
v_gene: TRBV7-2

CDR3aa: ASSFLGAATNEKLF
len: 14
v_gene: TRBV28

CDR3aa: ASSQVSGTGGPLSGNTIY
len: 18
v_gene: TRBV4-2

CDR3aa: ASSLGLNYEQY
len: 11
v_gene: TRBV7-9

CDR3aa: ASSAHRGPYNSPLH
len: 14
v_gene: TRBV19

CDR3aa: ASSLGQGDYGYT
len: 12
v_gene: TRBV5-6

CDR3aa: ASSLAVGGAGVL
len: 12
v_gene: TRBV28

CDR3aa: ASSTLDRVRNSQY
len: 13
v_gene: TRBV5-4

CDR3aa: ASSLAGGHEQY
len: 11
v_gene: TRBV7-2

CDR3aa: ASSTGGEQY
len: 9
v_gene: TRBV19

CDR3aa: ASSPRRGSGANVLT
len: 14
v_gene: TRBV19

CDR3aa: ASSFNPSSGNTIY
len: 13
v_gene: TRBV7-9

CDR3aa: ASSVGGDRVEPQH
len: 13
v_gene: TRBV9

CDR3aa: AGYRGPGYGYT
len: 11
v_gene: TRBV10-1

CDR3aa: ASRTGQVAGNTIY
len: 13
v_gene: TRBV6-5

CDR3aa: ASSIVTGLPYNEQF
len: 14
v_gene: TRBV19

CDR3aa: ASSSLAGGDYEQY
len: 13
v_gene: TRBV6-5

CDR3aa: ASSPGTNEKLF
len: 11
v_gene: TRBV5-1

CDR3aa: ASSLDLAQEQY
len: 11
v_gene: TRBV7-3

CDR3aa: ASSADRGRETQY
len: 12
v_gene: TRBV7-2

CDR3aa: ASKGDMAETQY
len: 11
v_gene: TRBV5-1

CDR3aa: SASQGNPQH
len: 9
v_gene: TRBV20-1

CDR3aa: ASSGESGGLADTQY
len: 14
v_gene: TRBV7-9

CDR3aa: ASSFSGTGGSQPQH
len: 14
v_gene: TRBV5-6

CDR3aa: ASSDSFRGRSSGSGYT
len: 16
v_gene: TRBV6-4

CDR3aa: ASSDSGGGDYNEQF
len: 14
v_gene: TRBV6-4

CDR3aa: ASSLGDRQGGQPQH
len: 14
v_gene: TRBV5-1

CDR3aa: ASSTGDSHIRGGYT
len: 14
v_gene: TRBV5-1

CDR3aa: AISDLGQGNSPLH
len: 13
v_gene: TRBV10-3

CDR3aa: AWSDWGRGAEAF
len: 12
v_gene: TRBV30

CDR3aa: ASSQDVLRSYNEQF
len: 14
v_gene: TRBV4-1

CDR3aa: ASSLERANEKLF
len: 12
v_gene: TRBV5-1

CDR3aa: ASSVTGVGGYT
len: 11
v_gene: TRBV7-9

CDR3aa: ASSQSGQGIQPQH
len: 13
v_gene: TRBV16

CDR3aa: ASSSRNYGYT
len: 10
v_gene: TRBV6-5